This T cell receptor beta chain was identified during a study of PD-L1 blockade in urothelial cancer. Study background: In terms of prior chemotherapy, patients had received 0 to 3 regimens. Blood was evaluated 3 weeks (second dose) and 6 weeks after therapy began.

CDR1 is SGDLS and CDR2 is YYNGEE in the germline V gene. The CDR3 extends over 15 amino acids. V gave up 1 base and J gave up 9 bases; unmatched junction bases: 8. Study-wide results and limits: Stronger expansion of tumor-associated clones in blood at 3 weeks distinguished durable-benefit patients.

Repertoires were generated with immunoSEQ multiplex PCR, while TCRdb's copy carries only in-frame clones and drops some. Of 70,000 to 85,000 clones in the sample, roughly 80% were seen once. Comments on this clone: Its antigen is currently unknown.

The V and J genes are TRBV9 and TRBJ2-3; 10 bases agree with TRBD2. This material consisted of PBMCs, taken around atezolizumab (anti-PD-L1) treatment. The source of this sequence is a man in his sixties or seventies with urothelial cancer. The CDR3 region is CASSVTASGSSTQYF. DNA of the CDR3: TGTGCCAGCAGCGTAACGGCTAGCGGGAGCTCAACGCAGTATTTT.